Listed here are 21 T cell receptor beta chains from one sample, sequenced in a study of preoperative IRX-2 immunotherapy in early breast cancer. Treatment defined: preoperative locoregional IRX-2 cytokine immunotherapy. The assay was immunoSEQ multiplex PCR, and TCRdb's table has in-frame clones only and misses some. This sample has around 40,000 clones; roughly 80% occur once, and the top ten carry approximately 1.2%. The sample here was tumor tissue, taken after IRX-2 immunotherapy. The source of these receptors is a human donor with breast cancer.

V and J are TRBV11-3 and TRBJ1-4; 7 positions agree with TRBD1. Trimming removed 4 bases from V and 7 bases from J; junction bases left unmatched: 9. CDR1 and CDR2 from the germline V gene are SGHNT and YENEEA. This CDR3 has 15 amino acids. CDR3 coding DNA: TGTGCCAGCAGCTCGATAGCGGGACAGTTTGAAAAACTGTTTTTT. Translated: CASSSIAGQFEKLFF.

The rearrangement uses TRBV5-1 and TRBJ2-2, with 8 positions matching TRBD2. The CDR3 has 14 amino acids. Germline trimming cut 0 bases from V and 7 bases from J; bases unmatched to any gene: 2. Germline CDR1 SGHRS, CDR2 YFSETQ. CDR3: CASSLGTSSGELFF. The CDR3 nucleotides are TGCGCCAGCAGCTTGGGGACTAGCAGCGGGGAGCTGTTTTTT.

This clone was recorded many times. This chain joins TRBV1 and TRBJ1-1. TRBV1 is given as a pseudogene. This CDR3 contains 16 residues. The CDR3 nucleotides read TGCGCCAGCAGCCAAGGGTACAGTCGGGGGGGCACTGAAGCTTTCTTT. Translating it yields CASSQGYSRGGTEAFF.

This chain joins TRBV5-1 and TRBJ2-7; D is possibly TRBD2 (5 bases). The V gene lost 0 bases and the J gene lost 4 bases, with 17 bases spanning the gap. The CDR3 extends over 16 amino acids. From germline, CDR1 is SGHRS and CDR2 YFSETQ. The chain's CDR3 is CASSLVLRLEGYEQYF. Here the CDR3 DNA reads TGCGCCAGCAGCTTGGTCCTAAGACTCGAGGGTTACGAGCAGTACTTC.

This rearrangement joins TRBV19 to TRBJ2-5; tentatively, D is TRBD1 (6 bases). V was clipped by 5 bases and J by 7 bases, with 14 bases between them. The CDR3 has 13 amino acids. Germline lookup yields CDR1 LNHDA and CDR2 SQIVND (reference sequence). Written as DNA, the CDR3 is TGTGCCAGTAGTTTCTCACAGGGCGGGACCCAGTACTTC. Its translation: CASSFSQGGTQYF. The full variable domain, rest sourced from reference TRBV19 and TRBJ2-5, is DGGITQSPKYLFRKEGQNVTLSCEQNLNHDAMYWYRQDPGQGLRLIYYSQIVNDFQKGDIAEGYSVSREKKESFPLTVTSAQKNPTAFYLCASSFSQGGTQYFGPGTRLLVL.

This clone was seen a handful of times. CDR3: CASSYDSSGNTIYF. As DNA, the CDR3 is TGTGCCAGCAGTTACGACAGCTCTGGAAACACCATATATTTT. The V gene is TRBV6-8, the J gene TRBJ1-3, with D maybe TRBD1 (5 bases). The CDR3 totals 14 residues. Germline values: CDR1 MNHGY, CDR2 SAAAGT. V was clipped by 2 bases and J by 0 bases, with 5 bases between them.

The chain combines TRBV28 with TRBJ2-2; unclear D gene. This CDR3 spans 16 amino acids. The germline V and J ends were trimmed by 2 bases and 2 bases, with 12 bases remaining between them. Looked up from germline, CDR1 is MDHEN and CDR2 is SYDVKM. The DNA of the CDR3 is TGTGCCAGCAGTTTAGGCTCGACGGGCAACACCGGGGAGCTGTTTTTT. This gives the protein CASSLGSTGNTGELFF.

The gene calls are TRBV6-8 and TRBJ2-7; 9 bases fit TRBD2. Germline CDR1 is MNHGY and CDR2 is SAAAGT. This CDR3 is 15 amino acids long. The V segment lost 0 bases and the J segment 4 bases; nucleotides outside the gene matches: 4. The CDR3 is CASSYSAGGVYEQYF. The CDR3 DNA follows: TGTGCCAGCAGTTACTCAGCGGGAGGAGTATACGAGCAGTACTTC.

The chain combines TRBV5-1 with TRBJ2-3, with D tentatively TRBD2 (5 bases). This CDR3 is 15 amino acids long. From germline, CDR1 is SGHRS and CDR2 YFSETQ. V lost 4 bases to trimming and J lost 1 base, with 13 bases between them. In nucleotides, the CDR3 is TGCGCCAGCAGCCCCCACGGGGTTGGCACAGATACGCAGTATTTT. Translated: CASSPHGVGTDTQYF.

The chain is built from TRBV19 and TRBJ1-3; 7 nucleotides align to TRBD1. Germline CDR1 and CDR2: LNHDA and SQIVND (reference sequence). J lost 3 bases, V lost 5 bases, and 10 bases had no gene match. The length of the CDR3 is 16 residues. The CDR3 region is CASSPGDRKIGNTIYF. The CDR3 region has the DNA TGTGCCAGTAGTCCTGGGGACAGAAAGATTGGAAACACCATATATTTT.

CDR3 coding DNA: TGTGCCAGTAGTGTGGGCCGGGGAGGGTCTGAAGCTTTCTTT. This codes for CASSVGRGGSEAFF. The chain links TRBV19 to TRBJ1-1; no firm D call. In germline, CDR1 is LNHDA, CDR2 SQIVND (reference sequence). The CDR3 spans 14 residues. Trimming removed 5 bases at V and 6 bases at J, with 16 bases between.

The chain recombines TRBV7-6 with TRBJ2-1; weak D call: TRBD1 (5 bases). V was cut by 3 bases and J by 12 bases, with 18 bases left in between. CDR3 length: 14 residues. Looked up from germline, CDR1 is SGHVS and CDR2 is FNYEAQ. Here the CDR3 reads CASSLQDNPTGQFF. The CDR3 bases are TGTGCCAGCAGCTTGCAGGACAACCCTACGGGGCAGTTCTTC. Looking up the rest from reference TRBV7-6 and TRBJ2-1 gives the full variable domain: GAGVSQSPRYKVTKRGQDVALRCDPISGHVSLYWYRQALGQGPEFLTYFNYEAQQDKSGLPNDRFSAERPEGSISTLTIQRTEQRDSAMYRCASSLQDNPTGQFFGPGTRLTVL.

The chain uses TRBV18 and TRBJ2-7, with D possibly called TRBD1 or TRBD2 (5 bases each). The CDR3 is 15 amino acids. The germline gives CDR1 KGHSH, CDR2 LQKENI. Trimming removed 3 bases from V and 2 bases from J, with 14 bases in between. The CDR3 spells CASSPPSRDPYEQYF. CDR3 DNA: TGTGCCAGCTCACCCCCCTCCAGGGACCCCTACGAGCAGTACTTC.

CDR3 nucleotides: TGTGCCAGCAGTTACTCTGGTAACAGGGCCTCCTACGAGCAGTACTTC. Its protein is CASSYSGNRASYEQYF. The chain employs TRBV6-8 and TRBJ2-7; maybe TRBD1 (6 bases). This CDR3 contains 16 residues. Per germline, CDR1 MNHGY and CDR2 SAAAGT. Trimming left V 0 bases short and J 0 bases short, with 12 bases between.

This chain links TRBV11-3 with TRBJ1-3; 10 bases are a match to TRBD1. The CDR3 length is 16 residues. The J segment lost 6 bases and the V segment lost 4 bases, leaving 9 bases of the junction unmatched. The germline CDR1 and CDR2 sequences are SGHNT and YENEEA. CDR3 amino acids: CASSSPGGTGANTIYF. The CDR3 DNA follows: TGTGCCAGCAGCTCCCCTGGGGGGACAGGGGCAAACACCATATATTTT.

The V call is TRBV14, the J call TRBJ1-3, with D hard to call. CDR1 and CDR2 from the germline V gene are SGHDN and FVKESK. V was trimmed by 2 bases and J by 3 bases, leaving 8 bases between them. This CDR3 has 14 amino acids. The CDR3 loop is CASSQQAFGNTIYF. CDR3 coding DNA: TGTGCCAGCAGCCAACAGGCCTTTGGAAACACCATATATTTT.

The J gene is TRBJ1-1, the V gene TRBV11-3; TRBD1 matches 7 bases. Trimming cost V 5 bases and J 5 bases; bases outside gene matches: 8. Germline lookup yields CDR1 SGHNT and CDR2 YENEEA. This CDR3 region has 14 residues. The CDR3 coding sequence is TGTGCCAGCAGCACCTTTCACAGGGGAACTGAAGCTTTCTTT. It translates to CASSTFHRGTEAFF.

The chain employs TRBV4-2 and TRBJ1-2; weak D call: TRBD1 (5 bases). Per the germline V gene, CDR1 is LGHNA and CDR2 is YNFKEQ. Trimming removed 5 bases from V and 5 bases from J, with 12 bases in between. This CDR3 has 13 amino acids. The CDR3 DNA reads TGTGCCAGCAGCTCAAGGGGAAATTATGGCTACACCTTC. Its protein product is CASSSRGNYGYTF.

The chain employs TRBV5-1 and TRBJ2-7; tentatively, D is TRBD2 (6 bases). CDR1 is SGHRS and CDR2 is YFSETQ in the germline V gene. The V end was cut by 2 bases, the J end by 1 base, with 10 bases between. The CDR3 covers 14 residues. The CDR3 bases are TGCGCCAGCAGCTTACTTCGGGGGTCCTACGAGCAGTACTTC. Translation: CASSLLRGSYEQYF.

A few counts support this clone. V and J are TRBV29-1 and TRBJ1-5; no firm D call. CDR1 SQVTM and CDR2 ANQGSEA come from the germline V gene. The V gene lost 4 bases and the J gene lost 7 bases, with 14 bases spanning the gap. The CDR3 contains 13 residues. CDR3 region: CSVGTGLGQPQHF. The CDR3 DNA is TGCAGCGTTGGGACGGGCTTAGGGCAGCCCCAGCATTTT. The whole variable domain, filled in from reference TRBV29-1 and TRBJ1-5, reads SAVISQKPSRDICQRGTSLTIQCQVDSQVTMMFWYRQQPGQSLTLIATANQGSEATYESGFVIDKFPISRPNLTFSTLTVSNMSPEDSSIYLCSVGTGLGQPQHFGDGTRLSIL.

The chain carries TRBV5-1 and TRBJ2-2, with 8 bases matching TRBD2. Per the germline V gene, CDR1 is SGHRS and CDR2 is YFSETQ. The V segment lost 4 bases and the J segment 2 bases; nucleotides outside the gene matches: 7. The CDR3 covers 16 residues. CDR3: CASSRTSRSNTGELFF. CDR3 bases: TGCGCCAGCAGCCGGACTAGCAGAAGTAACACCGGGGAGCTGTTTTTT.